A single TCR beta chain is shown here with its context. Measured with immunoSEQ multiplex PCR; TCRdb has only the in-frame clones, and not every one. The table lists some 57,000 clones, 75% to 90% of them singletons. This specimen comes from a study of T cell changes during pregnancy in multiple sclerosis. The receptor comes from a female donor in good health, enrolled as a control in a pregnancy study. The specimen comprised peripheral blood, sampled in the first trimester of pregnancy.

The CDR3 spells CASSPTTMNTEAFF. The DNA for the CDR3 is TGTGCCAGCTCACCAACAACCATGAACACTGAAGCTTTCTTT. The rearrangement joins TRBV18 to TRBJ1-1; D is uncertain. V shed 2 bases and J shed 0 bases, with 7 bases lying between them. Germline-derived CDR1 and CDR2 are KGHSH and LQKENI. The CDR3 contains 14 residues.